These T cell receptor beta chains were read from a single sample in a study of cytomegalovirus exposure and HLA in healthy donors. The table came from immunoSEQ multiplex PCR; TCRdb's copy has only in-frame clones and leaves some out. Of fewer than 120,000 clones listed, roughly 87% are singletons. Input material: PBMCs. The origin of the receptors is a woman under 30 in good health and CMV-seronegative. The CDR3 runs from the conserved cysteine through the conserved F or W. The D gene is left open where the match is weak. Part of the rows lack a size; the others show once, few, many or a class for expanded clones.

D | size | length | J | V | CDR3 | DNA
. | . | 18 | TRBJ2-1 | TRBV27 | CASSFGRGRKLRYNEQFF | TGTGCCAGCAGTTTTGGGAGGGGGAGGAAGCTCAGGTACAATGAGCAGTTCTTC
TRBD1 | once | 15 | TRBJ1-1 | TRBV7-8 | CASSSSGQGNTEAFF | TGTGCCAGCAGCTCAAGCGGACAGGGGAACACTGAAGCTTTCTTT
. | . | 14 | TRBJ1-2 | TRBV28 | CASSKGGAQEGYTF | TGTGCCAGCAGTAAAGGGGGGGCGCAGGAAGGCTACACCTTC
. | . | 12 | TRBJ1-2 | TRBV29-1 | CSVLQGDYGYTF | TGCAGCGTCCTACAGGGTGACTATGGCTACACCTTC
. | . | 12 | TRBJ2-7 | TRBV29-1 | CSVEIVQNEQYF | TGCAGCGTTGAAATCGTACAGAACGAGCAGTACTTC
. | few | 12 | TRBJ1-1 | TRBV6-5 | CASSQGDTEAFF | TGTGCCAGCAGTCAAGGGGACACTGAAGCTTTCTTT
TRBD1 | . | 16 | TRBJ1-5 | TRBV27 | CASRSTGTGVRQPQHF | TGTGCCAGCAGGTCCACCGGGACAGGGGTGCGTCAGCCCCAGCATTTT
TRBD2 | . | 18 | TRBJ2-3 | TRBV27 | CASSWVAWTGGPTDTQYF | TGTGCCAGCAGCTGGGTGGCGTGGACGGGAGGGCCGACAGATACGCAGTATTTT
TRBD1 | few | 14 | TRBJ1-6 | TRBV2 | CASSRDRGSSPLHF | TGTGCCAGCAGTCGGGACAGGGGGTCTTCACCCCTCCACTTT
. | . | 15 | TRBJ1-3 | TRBV18 | CASSPETGYGNTIYF | TGTGCCAGCTCACCAGAGACAGGTTACGGAAACACCATATATTTT
TRBD1 | once | 14 | TRBJ2-7 | TRBV6-5 | CASSWDRRISEQYF | TGTGCCAGCAGTTGGGACAGGAGAATAAGCGAGCAGTACTTC
. | . | 16 | TRBJ1-4 | TRBV28 | CASSLNWGATNEKLFF | TGTGCCAGCAGTTTAAATTGGGGGGCAACTAATGAAAAACTGTTTTTT